This T cell receptor (beta chain) derives from a study of cytotoxic CD8 clonotypes in ibrutinib-treated CLL. Germline trimming cut 7 bases from V and 4 bases from J; bases unmatched to any gene: 7. Germline CDR1 is SNHLY and CDR2 is FYNNEI. The CDR3 totals 15 residues. The protocol was immunoSEQ multiplex PCR, while the TCRdb copy is restricted to in-frame clones and leaves out a portion. Of fewer than 150,000 clones detected, 84% appear once; the ten largest clones hold around 3.3%. This clonotype originated in a human donor with chronic lymphocytic leukemia. This specimen consisted of PBMCs, obtained after 24 months of ibrutinib treatment. This sequence joins TRBV2 and TRBJ1-2, with 12 nucleotides matching TRBD1. This CDR3 reads CASTQSGQGAYGYTF. CDR3 bases: TGTGCCAGCACCCAATCGGGACAGGGGGCCTATGGCTACACCTTC.